Shown below are 18 T cell receptor beta chains from a single sample sequenced in a study of cytomegalovirus exposure and HLA in healthy donors. PCR used 60 Vbeta primers and 13 Jbeta primers. Libraries were prepared by immunoSEQ multiplex PCR; TCRdb keeps only in-frame clonotypes and omits some of them. The table shows a few hundred thousand clones, with more than 65% occurring only once. The specimen was PBMCs. Every receptor here comes from a woman younger than 45 in good health and CMV-seronegative.

The CDR3 region is CASSKGAIDTQYF. The CDR3 region has the DNA TGTGCCAGCAGCAAGGGGGCGATAGATACGCAGTATTTT. V gene TRBV2 combines with J gene TRBJ2-3; 7 positions match TRBD1. This CDR3 has 13 residues. Germline CDR1 and CDR2: SNHLY and FYNNEI. V was clipped by 6 bases and J by 5 bases; unmatched bases: 5.

The rearrangement joins TRBV27 to TRBJ2-7, with 8 bases identical to TRBD1. The germline gives CDR1 MNHEY, CDR2 SMNVEV (reference sequence). The CDR3 runs to 15 residues. V shed 6 bases and J 4 bases; nucleotides not matched to a gene: 11. CDR3 in DNA: TGTGCCAGCAGACCAAGGACAGGGCTCTCGTACGAGCAGTACTTC. It yields the protein CASRPRTGLSYEQYF.

V and J are TRBV13 and TRBJ1-1, with unresolved D. This CDR3 is built from 12 residues. V lost 5 bases to trimming and J lost 6 bases, with 10 bases between them. CDR1 is PRHDT, CDR2 FYEKMQ, per germline (reference sequence). CDR3: CASSPRIPEAFF. The CDR3 DNA reads TGTGCCAGCAGCCCGCGGATACCTGAAGCTTTCTTT.

This sequence joins TRBV6-1 and TRBJ1-2; 10 bases fit TRBD1. There are 15 residues in the CDR3. Per the germline V gene, CDR1 is MNHNS and CDR2 is SASEGT. Trimming at V came to 6 bases and at J to 4 bases, leaving 8 bases not matched to a gene. The CDR3 spells CASRDWDRGIYGYTF. CDR3 coding DNA: TGTGCCAGCAGGGACTGGGACAGGGGCATCTATGGCTACACCTTC.

The chain joins TRBV21-1 to TRBJ2-5; the table names TRBD2, a call not compared with the DNA. The J call may be mistaken, given a closer DNA end match to TRBJ2-7. TRBV21-1 is described as a pseudogene. The length of the CDR3 is 14 residues. This CDR3 reads CASSKEREGYEQYF. CDR3 sequence (DNA): TGTGCCAGCAGCAAAGAAAGGGAGGGGTACGAGCAGTACTTC.

Note on this clone: The junction shows a germline mismatch at one end, possibly a read error. The chain joins TRBV10-3 to TRBJ1-1; TRBD1 matches 8 bases. CDR1 is ENHRY and CDR2 is SYGVKD in the germline V gene. The CDR3 is 17 amino acids. CDR3 DNA: TGTGTCATCAGTATATTGAGAACCCGGACAGGGCACACTGAAGCTTTCTTT. Encoded protein: CVISILRTRTGHTEAFF.

With regard to this clone: Its ends do not fully match the called genes, so a read error is possible. The chain recombines TRBV19 with TRBJ2-7; 8 bases agree with TRBD1. The CDR3 extends over 17 amino acids. CDR1 and CDR2 from the germline V gene are LNHDA and SQIVND (reference sequence). The CDR3 coding sequence is TGTGTCAGTAGCTCCCTTACGGGACAGGATAGCTCCTACGAGCAGTACTTC. This translates into CVSSSLTGQDSSYEQYF.

The chain links TRBV6-5 to TRBJ2-7; D possibly corresponds to TRBD2 (6 bases). Germline V gene data show CDR1 as MNHEY and CDR2 as SVGAGI. Trimming took 7 bases from V and 3 from J, leaving 16 bases between them. The CDR3 runs 14 residues. CDR3 sequence reads: CASIVGGGSYEQYF. The DNA of the CDR3 is TGTGCCAGCATAGTCGGGGGAGGAAGCTACGAGCAGTACTTC.

The chain couples TRBV7-8 to TRBJ2-5, with no clear D. CDR1 SGHVS and CDR2 FQNEAQ come from the germline V gene. The CDR3 has 13 amino acids. V gave up 1 base and J gave up 7 bases, with 10 bases separating them. The CDR3: CASSLVVAGTQYF. In DNA form, the CDR3 reads TGTGCCAGCAGCTTAGTAGTTGCTGGGACCCAGTACTTC.

This chain links TRBV13 with TRBJ1-1; tentatively, D is TRBD1 (6 bases). Trimming pared 0 bases from V and 4 bases from J, leaving 9 bases between. In germline, CDR1 is PRHDT, CDR2 FYEKMQ (reference sequence). The CDR3 runs 14 residues. The CDR3 here is CASSLGVQGTEAFF. CDR3 coding DNA: TGTGCCAGCAGCTTAGGGGTACAGGGCACTGAAGCTTTCTTT.

This clone has only a few counts. V is TRBV9 and J is TRBJ1-4, with TRBD1 identical over 8 bases. Trimming removed 2 bases from V and 3 bases from J; junction bases left unmatched: 0. Germline assignment: CDR1 SGDLS and CDR2 YYNGEE. This CDR3 is 14 amino acids long. The CDR3 region is CASSVTGANEKLFF. The CDR3 coding sequence is TGTGCCAGCAGCGTGACAGGGGCTAATGAAAAACTGTTTTTT.

The CDR3 nucleotides are TGTGCCAGCCGGGACAGGGCCCCCAATGAGCAGTTCTTC. The encoded protein is CASRDRAPNEQFF. This rearrangement joins TRBV2 to TRBJ2-1, with 9 bases identical to TRBD1. CDR1 and CDR2 (germline): SNHLY, FYNNEI. Trimming took 8 bases from V and 6 from J; bases not matched to a gene: 5. CDR3 length equals 13 residues.

This clone was seen only once. The chain's CDR3 is CASSIDIYPGLGYPAEAFF. CDR3 in DNA: TGTGCCAGTAGTATAGATATATACCCCGGACTAGGTTATCCAGCTGAAGCTTTCTTT. This sequence joins TRBV19 and TRBJ1-1; D not resolved. V was trimmed by 0 bases and J by 6 bases, leaving 26 bases between them. Per the germline V gene, CDR1 is LNHDA and CDR2 is SQIVND (reference sequence). CDR3 size: 19 residues. Complete variable domain (other parts from reference TRBV19 and TRBJ1-1): DGGITQSPKYLFRKEGQNVTLSCEQNLNHDAMYWYRQDPGQGLRLIYYSQIVNDFQKGDIAEGYSVSREKKESFPLTVTSAQKNPTAFYLCASSIDIYPGLGYPAEAFFGQGTRLTVV.

V is TRBV29-1 and J is TRBJ2-5; unclear D gene. The V end lost 6 bases, the J end lost 5 bases, and 13 bases lay between the germline ends. The germline gives CDR1 SQVTM, CDR2 ANQGSEA. The CDR3 runs to 12 residues. The CDR3 nucleotides are TGCAGCGTATCCCCTATATGGGAGACCCAGTACTTC. Residues: CSVSPIWETQYF.

The V gene is TRBV4-2, the J gene TRBJ2-5; 7 bases are a match to TRBD2. V dropped 1 base and J dropped 6; count of bases not matched to a gene: 5. The CDR3 is 14 amino acids. Looked up from germline, CDR1 is LGHNA and CDR2 is YNFKEQ. The CDR3 DNA reads as TGTGCCAGCAGCCAAGGACTAGCCGGACAGACCCAGTACTTC. It yields the protein CASSQGLAGQTQYF.

The sample holds one count of this clone. The chain couples TRBV7-9 to TRBJ2-5, with 11 nucleotides matching TRBD1. V shed 1 base and J 4 bases; nucleotides not matched to a gene: 2. Germline V CDR1 and CDR2: SEHNR, FQNEAQ (reference sequence). The CDR3 is 15 residues long. CDR3 bases: TGTGCCAGCAGCTTAGGTGGGACAGGGGGAGAGACCCAGTACTTC. This gives the protein CASSLGGTGGETQYF. Supplemented by reference TRBV7-9 and TRBJ2-5, the full variable domain reads DTGVSQNPRHKITKRGQNVTFRCDPISEHNRLYWYRQTLGQGPEFLTYFQNEAQLEKSRLLSDRFSAERPKGSFSTLEIQRTEQGDSAMYLCASSLGGTGGETQYFGPGTRLLVL.

This clone was observed once. This CDR3 reads CASSSAGASSSGNTIYF. CDR3 coding DNA: TGTGCCAGCAGCTCGGCAGGGGCTTCCAGCTCTGGAAACACCATATATTTT. V and J are TRBV21-1 and TRBJ1-3; the table assigns TRBD1, which was not confirmed against the DNA. TRBV21-1 corresponds to a pseudogene. The CDR3 sequence is 17 residues long.

This rearrangement joins TRBV5-1 to TRBJ2-7, with 8 bases matching TRBD1. Germline V lookup: CDR1 SGHRS, CDR2 YFSETQ. The CDR3 runs 15 residues. With 2 bases clipped from V and 0 bases from J, the junction kept 4 bases outside the gene matches. The CDR3 sequence is CASSFRDRISYEQYF. In DNA form, the CDR3 reads TGCGCCAGCAGCTTCCGGGACAGGATCTCCTACGAGCAGTACTTC.